Below are 5 T cell receptor beta chains sequenced from a single sample in a study of blood T cell repertoires in COVID-19. Here immunoSEQ multiplex PCR was the method, and the copy in TCRdb shows in-frame clones only, minus some. Altogether around 140,000 clones are present, 81% being singletons, with the ten largest covering about 8.4%. The sample consisted of peripheral blood. The receptors come from a woman between 55 and 75 years old with active or convalescent COVID-19.

The chain couples TRBV24-1 to TRBJ2-3, with TRBD2 as a possible D gene (5 bases). Deletions cut 4 bases from V and 1 base from J, with 14 bases between. This CDR3 comprises 16 residues. Germline lookup yields CDR1 KGHDR and CDR2 SFDVKD. The DNA of the CDR3 is TGTGCCACCAGTGACCCGCGGGCAGTTCGCACAGATACGCAGTATTTT. Translated, it gives CATSDPRAVRTDTQYF.

CDR3 sequence: CASSFGGAEAFF. CDR3 sequence (DNA): TGTGCCAGCAGTTTCGGAGGGGCGGAAGCTTTCTTT. The chain employs TRBV7-2 and TRBJ1-1; TRBD1 is a possible D gene (5 bases). The CDR3 runs 12 residues. Germline loops: CDR1 SGHTA, CDR2 FQGNSA. V was clipped by 6 bases and J by 8 bases, with 13 bases between them.

The chain links TRBV7-9 to TRBJ2-7; 9 positions agree with TRBD2. Losses at the gene ends were 5 bases for V and 1 base for J; bases not matched to a gene: 18. CDR3 length: 19 residues. Germline CDR1 is SEHNR and CDR2 is FQNEAQ (reference sequence). CDR3 sequence: CASSTPQVEAGGPSYEQYF. In nucleotides, the CDR3 is TGTGCCAGCAGCACCCCCCAGGTCGAGGCGGGAGGGCCATCCTACGAGCAGTACTTC. The complete variable domain, with remaining parts taken from reference TRBV7-9 and TRBJ2-7, reads DTGVSQNPRHKITKRGQNVTFRCDPISEHNRLYWYRQTLGQGPEFLTYFQNEAQLEKSRLLSDRFSAERPKGSFSTLEIQRTEQGDSAMYLCASSTPQVEAGGPSYEQYFGPGTRLTVT.

The chain employs TRBV5-6 and TRBJ2-1; TRBD1 aligns across 10 bases. From germline, CDR1 is SGHDT and CDR2 YYEEEE. The CDR3 sequence is 16 residues long. V shed 4 bases and J 8 bases; nucleotides not matched to a gene: 12. The CDR3 is CASSPPGQGLKDEQFF. The CDR3 nucleotides read TGTGCCAGCAGCCCGCCGGGACAGGGGCTGAAGGATGAGCAGTTCTTC.

The V call is TRBV20-1, the J call TRBJ1-2; 9 nucleotides line up with TRBD1. Germline assignment: CDR1 DFQATT and CDR2 SNEGSKA (reference sequence). The CDR3 extends over 13 amino acids. Germline trimming cut 3 bases from V and 7 bases from J; bases unmatched to any gene: 6. CDR3 in amino acids: CSASRDREAGYTF. In DNA form, the CDR3 reads TGCAGTGCTAGTCGGGACAGGGAAGCTGGCTACACCTTC.